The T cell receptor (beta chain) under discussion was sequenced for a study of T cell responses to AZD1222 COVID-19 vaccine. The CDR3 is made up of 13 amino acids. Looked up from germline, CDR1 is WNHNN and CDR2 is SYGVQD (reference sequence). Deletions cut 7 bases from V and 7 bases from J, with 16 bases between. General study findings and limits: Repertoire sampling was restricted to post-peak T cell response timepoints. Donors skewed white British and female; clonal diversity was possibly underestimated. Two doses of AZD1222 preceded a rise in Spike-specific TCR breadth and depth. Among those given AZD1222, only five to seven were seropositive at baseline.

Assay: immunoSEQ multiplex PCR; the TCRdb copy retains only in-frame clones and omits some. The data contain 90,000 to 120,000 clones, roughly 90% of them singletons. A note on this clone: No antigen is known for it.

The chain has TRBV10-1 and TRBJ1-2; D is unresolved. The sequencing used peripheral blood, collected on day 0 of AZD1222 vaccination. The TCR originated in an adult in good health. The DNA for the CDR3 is TGCGCCAGCAAGATGGTTAGCAGGTGTGGCTACACCTTC. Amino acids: CASKMVSRCGYTF.